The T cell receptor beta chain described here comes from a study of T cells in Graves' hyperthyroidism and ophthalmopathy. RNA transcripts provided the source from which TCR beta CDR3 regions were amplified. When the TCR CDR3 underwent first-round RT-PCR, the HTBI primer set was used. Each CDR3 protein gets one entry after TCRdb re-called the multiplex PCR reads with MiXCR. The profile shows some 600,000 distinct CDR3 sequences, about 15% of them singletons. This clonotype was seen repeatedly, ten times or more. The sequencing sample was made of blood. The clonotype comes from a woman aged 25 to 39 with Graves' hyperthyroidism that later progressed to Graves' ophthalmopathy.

DNA for the CDR3: TGCAGCGTCACCCCGACGGGGACAGTGGATAGTAGGGCGAACACTGAAGCTTTCTTT. Protein product: CSVTPTGTVDSRANTEAFF. The chain has TRBV29-1 and TRBJ1-1; 7 bases agree with TRBD1. The CDR3 is 19 residues long. Trimming cost V 6 bases and J 1 base; bases outside gene matches: 23. CDR1 is SQVTM, CDR2 ANQGSEA, per germline.